This TCR beta chain was retrieved from a study of response to subunit inactivated influenza vaccine. This clonotype came up a few times. As yet, its antigen is unknown. TCRdb redid the calling of the RT-PCR reads with MiXCR, one entry per CDR3 protein. The sample lists under 550,000 distinct CDR3 sequences, approximately 6.9% occurring once. Points from the study as a whole: That few new T cells are recruited by each seasonal influenza vaccination was the authors' suggestion.

The CDR3 is 16 amino acids. Germline-derived CDR1 and CDR2 are SGHNT and YENEEA. Trimming shortened V by 5 bases and J by 0 bases, and 13 bases separated the two germline ends. The receptor was isolated from a man between 50 and 69 years old who received an inactivated influenza vaccine. V is TRBV11-3 and J is TRBJ2-2; tentative D call: TRBD2 (5 bases). The sequenced sample was PBMCs from blood, obtained about 23 months after vaccination. This CDR3 reads CASSPGLVANTGELFF. The CDR3, as DNA: TGTGCCAGCAGCCCTGGACTGGTCGCGAACACCGGGGAGCTGTTTTTT.